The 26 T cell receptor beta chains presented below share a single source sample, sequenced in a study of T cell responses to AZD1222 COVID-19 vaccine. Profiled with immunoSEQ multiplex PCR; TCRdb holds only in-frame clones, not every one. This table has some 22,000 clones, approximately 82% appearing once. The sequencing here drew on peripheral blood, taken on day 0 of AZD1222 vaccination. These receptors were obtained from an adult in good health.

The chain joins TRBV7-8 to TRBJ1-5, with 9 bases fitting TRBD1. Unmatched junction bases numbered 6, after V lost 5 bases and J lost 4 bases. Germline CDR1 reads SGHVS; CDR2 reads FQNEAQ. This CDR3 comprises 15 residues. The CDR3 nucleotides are TGTGCCAGCAGCCTAACGGACAGGGGAAATCAGCCCCAGCATTTT. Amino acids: CASSLTDRGNQPQHF.

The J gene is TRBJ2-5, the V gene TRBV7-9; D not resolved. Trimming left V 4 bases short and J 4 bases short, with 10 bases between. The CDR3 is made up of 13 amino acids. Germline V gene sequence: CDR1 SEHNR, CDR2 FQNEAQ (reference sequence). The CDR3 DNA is TGTGCCAGCAGCTCCGACGGTGCAGAGACCCAGTACTTC. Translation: CASSSDGAETQYF.

The CDR3, as DNA: TGTGCCAGCAGCGGCGTCGGAAGTGGAGGGGAGACCCAGTACTTC. Translated, it gives CASSGVGSGGETQYF. The chain joins TRBV7-9 to TRBJ2-5; TRBD2 is a possible D gene (6 bases). Trimming took 5 bases from V and 5 from J, leaving 18 bases between them. Germline-derived CDR1 and CDR2 are SEHNR and FQNEAQ (reference sequence). The CDR3 totals 15 residues.

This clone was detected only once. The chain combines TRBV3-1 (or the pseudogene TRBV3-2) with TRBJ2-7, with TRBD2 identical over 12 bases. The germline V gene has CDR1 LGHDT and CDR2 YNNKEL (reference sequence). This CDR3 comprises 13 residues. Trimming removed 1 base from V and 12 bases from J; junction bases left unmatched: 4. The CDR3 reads CASSQASSGGAYF. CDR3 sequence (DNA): TGTGCCAGCAGCCAAGCCTCTAGCGGGGGGGCGTACTTC.

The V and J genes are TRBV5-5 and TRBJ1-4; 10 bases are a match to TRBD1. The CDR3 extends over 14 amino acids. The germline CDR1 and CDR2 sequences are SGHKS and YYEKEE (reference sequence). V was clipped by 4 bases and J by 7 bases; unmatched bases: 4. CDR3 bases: TGTGCCAGCAGCAAGGGACAGGGGTTTGAAAAACTGTTTTTT. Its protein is CASSKGQGFEKLFF.

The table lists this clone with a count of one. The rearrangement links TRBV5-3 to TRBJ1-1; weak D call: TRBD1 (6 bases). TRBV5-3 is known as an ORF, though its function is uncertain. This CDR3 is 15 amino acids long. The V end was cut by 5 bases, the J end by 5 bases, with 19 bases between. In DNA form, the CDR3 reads TGTGCCAGAAGGAAACAGGGCGGGGTAGATACTGAAGCTTTCTTT. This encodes CARRKQGGVDTEAFF.

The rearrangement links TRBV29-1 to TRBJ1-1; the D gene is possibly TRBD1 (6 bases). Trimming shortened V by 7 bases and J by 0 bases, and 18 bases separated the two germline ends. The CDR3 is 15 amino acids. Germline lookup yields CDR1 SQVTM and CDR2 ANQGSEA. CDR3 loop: CSAKPIGDMNTEAFF. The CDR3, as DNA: TGCAGCGCGAAACCAATTGGGGACATGAACACTGAAGCTTTCTTT.

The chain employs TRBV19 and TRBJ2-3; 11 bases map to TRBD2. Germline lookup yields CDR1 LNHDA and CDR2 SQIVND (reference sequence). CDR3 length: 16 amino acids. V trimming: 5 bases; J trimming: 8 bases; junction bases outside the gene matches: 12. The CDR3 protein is CASSSLILAGAGTQYF. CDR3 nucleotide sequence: TGTGCCAGTAGTTCACTCATACTAGCGGGAGCTGGTACGCAGTATTTT.

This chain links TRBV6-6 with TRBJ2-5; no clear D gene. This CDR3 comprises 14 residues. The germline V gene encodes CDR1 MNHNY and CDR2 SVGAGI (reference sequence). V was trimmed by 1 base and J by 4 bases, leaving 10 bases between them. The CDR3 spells CASSYLGGGETQYF. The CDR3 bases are TGTGCCAGCAGTTACTTGGGTGGTGGAGAGACCCAGTACTTC.

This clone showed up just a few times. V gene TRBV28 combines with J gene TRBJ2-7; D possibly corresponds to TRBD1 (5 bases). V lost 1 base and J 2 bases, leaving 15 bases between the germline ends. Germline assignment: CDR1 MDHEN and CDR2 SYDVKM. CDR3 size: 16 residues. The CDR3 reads CASSLLLAGIAYEQYF. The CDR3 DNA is TGTGCCAGCAGTTTATTACTCGCAGGGATCGCCTACGAGCAGTACTTC.

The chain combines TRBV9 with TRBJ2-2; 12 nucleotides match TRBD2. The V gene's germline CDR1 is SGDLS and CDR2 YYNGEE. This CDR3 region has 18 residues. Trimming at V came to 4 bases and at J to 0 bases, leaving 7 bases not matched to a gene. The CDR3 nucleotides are TGTGCCAGCAGCACCCCGACTAGCGGGAGAACGAACACCGGGGAGCTGTTTTTT. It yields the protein CASSTPTSGRTNTGELFF.

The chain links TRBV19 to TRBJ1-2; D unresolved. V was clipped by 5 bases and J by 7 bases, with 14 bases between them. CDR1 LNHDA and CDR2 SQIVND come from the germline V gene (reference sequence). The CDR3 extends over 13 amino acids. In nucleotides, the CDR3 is TGTGCCAGTAGTGTTGCTCATAAACCTGGCTACACCTTC. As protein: CASSVAHKPGYTF. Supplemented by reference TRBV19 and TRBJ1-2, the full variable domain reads DGGITQSPKYLFRKEGQNVTLSCEQNLNHDAMYWYRQDPGQGLRLIYYSQIVNDFQKGDIAEGYSVSREKKESFPLTVTSAQKNPTAFYLCASSVAHKPGYTFGSGTRLTVV.

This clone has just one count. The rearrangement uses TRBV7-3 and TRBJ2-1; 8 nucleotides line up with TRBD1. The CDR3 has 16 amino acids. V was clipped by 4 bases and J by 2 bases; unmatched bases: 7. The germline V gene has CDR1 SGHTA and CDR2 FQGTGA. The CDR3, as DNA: TGTGCCAGCAGCTCAGGGGGCAGGGTGGCCTACAATGAGCAGTTCTTC. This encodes CASSSGGRVAYNEQFF.

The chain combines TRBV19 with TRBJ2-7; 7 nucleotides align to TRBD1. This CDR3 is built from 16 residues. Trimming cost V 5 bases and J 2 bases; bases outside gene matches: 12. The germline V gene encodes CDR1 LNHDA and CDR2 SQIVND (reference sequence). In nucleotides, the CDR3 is TGTGCCAGTAGTCCCGCCGGCCGGGACAGTACCTACGAGCAGTACTTC. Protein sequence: CASSPAGRDSTYEQYF.

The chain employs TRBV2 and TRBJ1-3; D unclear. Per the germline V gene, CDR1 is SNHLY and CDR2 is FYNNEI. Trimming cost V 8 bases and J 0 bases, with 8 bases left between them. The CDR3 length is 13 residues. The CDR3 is CASLPDSGNTIYF. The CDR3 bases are TGTGCCAGCCTTCCTGACTCTGGAAACACCATATATTTT. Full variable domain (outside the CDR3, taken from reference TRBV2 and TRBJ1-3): EPEVTQTPSHQVTQMGQEVILRCVPISNHLYFYWYRQILGQKVEFLVSFYNNEISEKSEIFDDQFSVERPDGSNFTLKIRSTKLEDSAMYFCASLPDSGNTIYFGEGSWLTVV.

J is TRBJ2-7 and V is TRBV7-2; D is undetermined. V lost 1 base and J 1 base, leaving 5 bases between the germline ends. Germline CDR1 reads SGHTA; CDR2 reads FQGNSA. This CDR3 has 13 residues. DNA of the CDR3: TGTGCCAGCAGCTTAGGCCCATCCTACGAGCAGTACTTC. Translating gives CASSLGPSYEQYF.

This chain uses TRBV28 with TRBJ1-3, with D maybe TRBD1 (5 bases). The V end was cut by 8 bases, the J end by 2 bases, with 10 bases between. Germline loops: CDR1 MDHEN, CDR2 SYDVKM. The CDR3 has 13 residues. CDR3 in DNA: TGTGCCAGCTCCAGGGCCACTGGAAACACCATATATTTT. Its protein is CASSRATGNTIYF.

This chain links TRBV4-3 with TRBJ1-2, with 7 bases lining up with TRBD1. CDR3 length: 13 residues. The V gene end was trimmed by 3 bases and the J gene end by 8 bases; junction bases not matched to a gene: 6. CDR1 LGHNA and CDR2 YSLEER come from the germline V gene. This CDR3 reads CASSQATGQGYTF. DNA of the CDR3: TGCGCCAGCAGCCAGGCGACAGGGCAAGGCTACACCTTC.

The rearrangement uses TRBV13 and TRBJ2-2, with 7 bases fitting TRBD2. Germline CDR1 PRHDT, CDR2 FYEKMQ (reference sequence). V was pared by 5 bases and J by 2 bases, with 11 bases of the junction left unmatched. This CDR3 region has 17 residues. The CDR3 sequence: CASSLPWERENTGELFF. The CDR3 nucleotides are TGTGCCAGCAGCCTTCCTTGGGAGCGGGAAAACACCGGGGAGCTGTTTTTT.

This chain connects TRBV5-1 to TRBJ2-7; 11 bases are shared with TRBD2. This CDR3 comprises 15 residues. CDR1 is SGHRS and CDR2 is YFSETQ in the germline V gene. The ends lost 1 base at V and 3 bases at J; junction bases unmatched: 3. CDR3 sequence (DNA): TGCGCCAGCAGCTTGATAGCGGGGGGGAACTACGAGCAGTACTTC. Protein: CASSLIAGGNYEQYF. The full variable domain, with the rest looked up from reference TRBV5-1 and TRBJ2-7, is KAGVTQTPRYLIKTRGQQVTLSCSPISGHRSVSWYQQTPGQGLQFLFEYFSETQRNKGNFPGRFSGRQFSNSRSEMNVSTLELGDSALYLCASSLIAGGNYEQYFGPGTRLTVT.

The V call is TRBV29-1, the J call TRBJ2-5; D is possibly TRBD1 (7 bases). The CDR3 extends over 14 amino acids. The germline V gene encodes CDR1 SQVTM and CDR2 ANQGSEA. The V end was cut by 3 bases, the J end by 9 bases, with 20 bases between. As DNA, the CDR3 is TGCAGCGTTGACAGAGGGGGGACAGCTGTAGCCCAGTACTTC. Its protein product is CSVDRGGTAVAQYF.

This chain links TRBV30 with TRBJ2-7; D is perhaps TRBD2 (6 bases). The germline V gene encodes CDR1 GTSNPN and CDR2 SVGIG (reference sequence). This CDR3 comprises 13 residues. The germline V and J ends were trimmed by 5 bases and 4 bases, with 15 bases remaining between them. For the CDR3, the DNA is TGTGCCTGGGCCTCCGGGGGTGGTTACGAGCAGTACTTC. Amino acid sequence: CAWASGGGYEQYF.

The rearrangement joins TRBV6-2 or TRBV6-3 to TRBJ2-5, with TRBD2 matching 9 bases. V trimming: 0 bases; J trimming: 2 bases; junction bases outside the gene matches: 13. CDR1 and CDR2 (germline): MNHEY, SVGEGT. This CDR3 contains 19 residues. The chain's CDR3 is CASSYSTLKASGMQETQYF. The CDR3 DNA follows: TGTGCCAGCAGTTACTCGACCCTTAAGGCTAGCGGGATGCAAGAGACCCAGTACTTC.

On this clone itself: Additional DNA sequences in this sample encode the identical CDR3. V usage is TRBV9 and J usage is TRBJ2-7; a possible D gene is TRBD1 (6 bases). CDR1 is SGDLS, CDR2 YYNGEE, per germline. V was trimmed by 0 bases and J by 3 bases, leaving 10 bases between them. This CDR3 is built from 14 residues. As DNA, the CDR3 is TGTGCCAGCAGCGTAGCAGGGGCCGGCTACGAGCAGTACTTC. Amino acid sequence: CASSVAGAGYEQYF. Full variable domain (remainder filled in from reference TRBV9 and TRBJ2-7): DSGVTQTPKHLITATGQRVTLRCSPRSGDLSVYWYQQSLDQGLQFLIQYYNGEERAKGNILERFSAQQFPDLHSELNLSSLELGDSALYFCASSVAGAGYEQYFGPGTRLTVT.

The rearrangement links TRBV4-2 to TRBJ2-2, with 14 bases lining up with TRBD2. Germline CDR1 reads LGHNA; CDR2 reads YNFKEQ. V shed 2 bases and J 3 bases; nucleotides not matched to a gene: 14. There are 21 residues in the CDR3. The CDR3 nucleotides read TGTGCCAGCAGCCAACACGTGGCCGGGACTAGCGGGAGAATGGACACCGGGGAGCTGTTTTTT. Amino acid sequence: CASSQHVAGTSGRMDTGELFF.

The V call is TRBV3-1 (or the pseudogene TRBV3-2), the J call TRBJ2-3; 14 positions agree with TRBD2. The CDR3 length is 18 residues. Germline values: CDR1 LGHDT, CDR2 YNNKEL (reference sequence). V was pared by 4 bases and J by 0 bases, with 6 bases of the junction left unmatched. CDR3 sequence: CASSRTSGGTSSTDTQYF. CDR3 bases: TGTGCCAGCAGCCGGACTAGCGGGGGGACGTCTAGCACAGATACGCAGTATTTT.